A selection of T cell receptor beta chains follows, all from one sample in a study of blood T cell repertoires in COVID-19. The protocol was immunoSEQ multiplex PCR, while the TCRdb copy is restricted to in-frame clones and leaves out a portion. The sample consists of a few hundred thousand clones, about 89% of them appearing once. Sequenced material: peripheral blood. The source is a man younger than 40 with acute or convalescent COVID-19. CDR3s include the opening cysteine and the closing phenylalanine or tryptophan.

V	J	CDR3
TRBV7-3	TRBJ2-1	CASSLYSASSYNEQFF
TRBV27	TRBJ2-5	CASSLSGGGAKTQYF
TRBV5-1	TRBJ2-5	CASSLRGAGETQYF
TRBV11-3	TRBJ2-1	CASSETLTSGRYNEQFF
TRBV27	TRBJ2-1	CASSLRLAGGGPYNEQFF
TRBV6-4	TRBJ2-7	CASSADLGGEQYF
TRBV28	TRBJ1-2	CASSFKGYGYTF
TRBV24-1	TRBJ2-5	CATSEGAQETQYF
TRBV5-4	TRBJ1-2	CASTLWGRGQRGYTF
TRBV11-2	TRBJ2-2	CASSGGWAGELFF
TRBV5-5	TRBJ2-7	CASSLKGIPVYEQYF
TRBV7-9	TRBJ1-2	CASSLNRGSNDGYTF
TRBV3-1/TRBV3-2	TRBJ2-7	CASSQDLWGQGVNEQYF
TRBV3-1/TRBV3-2	TRBJ2-2	CASSQDLGSRIGELFF
TRBV7-9	TRBJ1-2	CASSPGQGYGYTF
TRBV5-6	TRBJ2-2	CASSRASGSTGELFF
TRBV7-3	TRBJ2-7	CASSLIGRGTGPYEQYF
TRBV5-1	TRBJ2-1	CASRSLAGRNEQFF
TRBV6-5	TRBJ2-1	CASRQEGVAHEQFF
TRBV30	TRBJ2-2	CAWRSGLAGGEAGELFF
TRBV20-1	TRBJ2-3	CSASIFALNFSTDTQYF
TRBV7-3	TRBJ2-5	CASSPNSGKETQYF
TRBV19	TRBJ1-2	CASSREGFYGYTF
TRBV5-1	TRBJ2-5	CASSLGQGGETQYF
TRBV3-1/TRBV3-2	TRBJ1-2	CASSRTPDRWKAYGYTF
TRBV13	TRBJ2-7	CASSRGQVAYEQYF
TRBV21-1	TRBJ1-1	CASSKDRNRDRDRVTEAFF
TRBV7-9	TRBJ1-5	CASSLGGDRPQHF
TRBV19	TRBJ2-7	CASSRWTDSAYEQYF
TRBV7-9	TRBJ2-5	CASSLTSGETQYF
TRBV3-1/TRBV3-2	TRBJ2-6	CASSRGVGANVLTF
TRBV27	TRBJ2-1	CASSEPGQGRNEQFF
TRBV18	TRBJ1-3	CASSPQVGANTIYF
TRBV30	TRBJ2-1	CAWSGGRADEQFF
TRBV20-1	TRBJ1-1	CSAREDRDSFF
TRBV7-9	TRBJ2-7	CASSLHGSVYEQYF
TRBV7-9	TRBJ2-7	CASSPRGYEQYF
TRBV11-3	TRBJ2-7	CASSLEVREAYEQYF
TRBV18	TRBJ1-2	CASSPGTELNYGYTF
TRBV6-5	TRBJ1-3	CASNHRGSGNTIYF
TRBV11-3	TRBJ2-1	CASSLRTGGGEQFF
TRBV28	TRBJ1-2	CASSFHDRGGYTF
TRBV5-6	TRBJ2-3	CASSTTGVGTDTQYF
TRBV9	TRBJ1-1	CASSVGDTEAFF
TRBV30	TRBJ1-5	CAWSERGQPQHF
TRBV5-1	TRBJ2-2	CASSPGQGFTGELFF
TRBV27	TRBJ1-1	CASSAAGTGRTEAFF
TRBV19	TRBJ1-1	CASSLTKHRGRGQSTEAFF
TRBV9	TRBJ2-1	CASSQYEGTTPSEQFF
TRBV27	NA	CASSSGVSYEQYF
TRBV5-1	TRBJ1-1	CASSPRQALNTEAFF
TRBV7-2	TRBJ1-2	CASSLVGTPSAKANYGYTF
TRBV6-5	TRBJ1-2	CASNSGPYGYTF
TRBV27	TRBJ2-5	CASSAAALQETQYF
TRBV10-3	TRBJ1-6	CAIKGTEDSPLHF
TRBV6-5	TRBJ1-1	CASSSRTGNTEAFF
TRBV5-1	TRBJ1-4	CASSWDSSNEKLFF
TRBV6-2/TRBV6-3	TRBJ1-2	CASSYLVYGYTF
TRBV6-6	TRBJ1-2	CASRLQGTGSMSYTF